The 10 T cell receptor beta chains listed next were all sequenced from one sample in a study of CD8+ T cells in alopecia areata. Once RNA had been extracted, it was reverse transcribed into cDNA to act as the sequencing template. Generated by immunoSEQ multiplex PCR, the TCRdb table keeps only in-frame clones and is missing some. The top ten clones hold over 20% of a sample with fewer than 110,000 clones, less than 90% of them seen once. Specified treatment: oral pan-JAK inhibitor, 5-10 mg twice daily. Sequenced here: CD8+ T cells sorted from blood, sampled at week 24, from a patient treated with tofacitinib. These receptor sequences come from a human donor with alopecia areata.

This clone was seen once. CDR3 sequence (DNA): TGTGCCAGCAGTCTCGACAAGTATGATTCACCCCTCCACTTT. Amino acids: CASSLDKYDSPLHF. This chain connects TRBV6-5 to TRBJ1-6; D is unclear. V gave up 5 bases and J gave up 8 bases, with 13 bases separating them. This CDR3 comprises 14 residues. The germline V gene has CDR1 MNHEY and CDR2 SVGAGI.

The V gene is TRBV7-9, the J gene TRBJ2-1, with D possibly TRBD2 on 6 matching bases. The CDR3 contains 14 residues. Per germline, CDR1 SEHNR and CDR2 FQNEAQ (reference sequence). V was cut by 1 base and J by 8 bases, with 12 bases left in between. CDR3 nucleotides: TGTGCCAGCAGCTTAGTTGGGGGGAGAGATGAGCAGTTCTTC. This gives the protein CASSLVGGRDEQFF.

This chain uses TRBV6-4 with TRBJ2-2; D is ambiguous. V lost 0 bases and J 6 bases, leaving 5 bases between the germline ends. Germline V lookup: CDR1 MRHNA, CDR2 SNTAGT. The CDR3 extends over 13 amino acids. CDR3 amino acids: CASSDSTAGELFF. The CDR3 region has the DNA TGTGCCAGCAGTGACTCGACGGCCGGGGAGCTGTTTTTT.

The CDR3 nucleotides read TGCGCCAGCAGCCAAGAAGGAGGGGATAGCTCCTACAATGAGCAGTTCTTC. Translated: CASSQEGGDSSYNEQFF. This chain uses TRBV4-1 with TRBJ2-1; weak D call: TRBD2 (6 bases). With 0 bases removed from V and 0 bases from J, the gap between germline ends came to 12 bases. From germline, CDR1 is MGHRA and CDR2 YSYEKL. CDR3 length equals 17 residues.

This chain links TRBV7-9 with TRBJ1-1, with a tentative D call TRBD1 (5 bases). V was clipped by 3 bases and J by 3 bases, with 14 bases between them. The length of the CDR3 is 15 residues. Looked up from germline, CDR1 is SEHNR and CDR2 is FQNEAQ (reference sequence). The CDR3, as DNA: TGTGCCAGCAGCTTCTCGGGGGGAGGCGACACTGAAGCTTTCTTT. This gives the protein CASSFSGGGDTEAFF.

V usage is TRBV5-6 and J usage is TRBJ1-6, with no clear D. Germline values: CDR1 SGHDT, CDR2 YYEEEE. V was shortened by 1 base and J by 5 bases, with 7 bases between the two germline ends. The CDR3 consists of 14 residues. The CDR3 is CASSLTEDNSPLHF. The CDR3 DNA reads TGTGCCAGCAGCTTGACAGAGGATAATTCACCCCTCCACTTT.

This clone was detected only a few times. This chain connects TRBV29-1 to TRBJ2-5; D may be TRBD2 (6 bases). CDR1 is SQVTM, CDR2 ANQGSEA, per germline. CDR3 length: 13 amino acids. Deletions cut 2 bases from V and 3 bases from J, with 10 bases between. This CDR3 reads CSVETGTEETQYF. The DNA of the CDR3 is TGCAGCGTTGAAACCGGGACTGAAGAGACCCAGTACTTC. The variable domain in full, with the rest retrieved from reference TRBV29-1 and TRBJ2-5, is SAVISQKPSRDICQRGTSLTIQCQVDSQVTMMFWYRQQPGQSLTLIATANQGSEATYESGFVIDKFPISRPNLTFSTLTVSNMSPEDSSIYLCSVETGTEETQYFGPGTRLLVL.

V gene TRBV6-5 combines with J gene TRBJ1-1; D gene unclear. The V gene lost 10 bases and the J gene lost 4 bases, with 10 bases spanning the gap. The length of the CDR3 is 11 residues. Germline lookup yields CDR1 MNHEY and CDR2 SVGAGI. CDR3: CATSFGTEAFF. For the CDR3, the DNA is TGTGCCACCAGCTTTGGCACTGAAGCTTTCTTT.

This clone was recorded once. CDR3 DNA sequence: TGCGCCAGCAGCTTTAGGGGTCAGACCTACGAGCAGTACTTC. Its translation: CASSFRGQTYEQYF. The rearrangement uses TRBV5-1 and TRBJ2-7; perhaps TRBD1 as D (5 bases). The germline V gene has CDR1 SGHRS and CDR2 YFSETQ. Trimming took off 2 bases at V and 2 bases at J, with 11 bases between the two ends. CDR3 length: 14 amino acids.

This rearrangement joins TRBV2 to TRBJ2-4; D gene uncertain. Germline CDR1 and CDR2: SNHLY and FYNNEI. CDR3 length equals 15 residues. Deletions cut 7 bases from V and 5 bases from J, with 18 bases between. The CDR3 DNA sequence: TGTGCCAGCACCCTAAGAATTGATACTCAAAACATTCAGTACTTC. This translates into CASTLRIDTQNIQYF.